This T cell receptor beta chain comes out of a study of OX40 agonist ivuxolimab in advanced cancers. As for the study in general: Patient treatment consisted of intravenous ivuxolimab administration every 2 weeks at 0.01 to 10 mg/kg. Of the patients, three showed partial responses, one with hepatocellular carcinoma and two with cutaneous melanoma.

The CDR3 loop spans 16 amino acids. Germline V lookup: CDR1 SGHNT, CDR2 YENEEA. V dropped 5 bases and J dropped 7 bases, with 20 bases sitting between them. Clones were sequenced by immunoSEQ multiplex PCR, and TCRdb holds only the in-frame ones, with some missing. The sample lists 65,000 to 85,000 clones, 70% to 90% occurring once. The starting material was CD4+ or CD8+ T cells sorted from blood, obtained in a trial of the OX40 agonist ivuxolimab. This TCR was recovered from an adult with an advanced solid tumor such as melanoma, head and neck, liver or kidney cancer. The chain has TRBV11-3 and TRBJ2-2, with TRBD2 as a possible D gene (7 bases). The chain's CDR3 is CASSRRAGGQGGELFF. CDR3 sequence (DNA): TGTGCCAGCAGCCGGAGAGCCGGGGGGCAGGGCGGGGAGCTGTTTTTT.